The rows below give T cell receptor beta chains drawn from one sample of a study of blood T cell repertoires in COVID-19. Libraries were prepared by immunoSEQ multiplex PCR; TCRdb keeps only in-frame clonotypes and omits some of them. The sample gives around 260,000 clones, around 90% of which show up once; approximately 2.6% is in the top ten. The material sequenced was peripheral blood. The receptors come from a person aged 18 to 30 with COVID-19, enrolled during active disease. Both conserved end residues are part of each CDR3. D genes are given only for firm matches. Rows give clone size only sometimes, using once, few, many, or a class for an expanded clone.

TRBJ2-7 | TRBV19 | TRBD2 | NA | TGTGCCAGTAGTATCCCGACTAGCGGGAGGGCCTACGAGCAGTACTTC | CASSIPTSGRAYEQYF
TRBJ2-1 | TRBV27 | TRBD2 | NA | TGTGCCAGCAGTCTAGCGGGAGGGACCTACAATGAGCAGTTCTTC | CASSLAGGTYNEQFF
TRBJ2-1 | TRBV5-1 | TRBD2 | few | TGCGCCAGCAGCTTGTTGTCGGCTAGCGGGAGCTCCTACAATGAGCAGTTCTTC | CASSLLSASGSSYNEQFF
TRBJ2-7 | TRBV7-9 | NA | NA | TGTGCCAGCAGCCTCGAGAGGGCTAGCGACGAGCAGTACTTC | CASSLERASDEQYF
TRBJ2-7 | TRBV19 | NA | NA | TGTGCCAGTAGTATAGATAACAGTAGAGCCTACGAGCAGTACTTC | CASSIDNSRAYEQYF
TRBJ2-1 | TRBV15 | TRBD2 | NA | TGTGCCACCAGCAGAGATCCGGGACTAGCGGGAGGTAACAATGAGCAGTTCTTC | CATSRDPGLAGGNNEQFF
TRBJ1-2 | TRBV5-1 | NA | NA | TGCGCCAGCAGCAACCCCGGGGATACGGTTGGCTACACCTTC | CASSNPGDTVGYTF
TRBJ1-1 | TRBV19 | NA | NA | TGTGCCAGTAATACGCAAGCCACTGAAGCTTTCTTT | CASNTQATEAFF
TRBJ1-1 | TRBV9 | NA | NA | TGTGCCAGCAGCGTAGTGGTTGGGGACGGGGGACCTGAAGCTTTCTTT | CASSVVVGDGGPEAFF
TRBJ2-5 | TRBV10-2 | NA | NA | TGCGCCAGCAGTGAGTCATGGACTCCAAGTCAAGAGACCCAGTACTTC | CASSESWTPSQETQYF
TRBJ1-4 | TRBV18 | TRBD1 | NA | TGTGCCAGCTCACCCCGACAGGGGGCTGGTGAAAAACTGTTTTTT | CASSPRQGAGEKLFF
TRBJ2-7 | TRBV28 | NA | NA | TGTGCCAGCAGTTTAGACCCCTACACACAGGGTGGTGGCTACGAGCAGTACTTC | CASSLDPYTQGGGYEQYF
TRBJ2-3 | TRBV5-1 | NA | NA | TGCGCCAGCAGCCCCAACACAGATACGCAGTATTTT | CASSPNTDTQYF
TRBJ2-6 | TRBV5-4 | TRBD1 | NA | TGTGCCAGCGGGGGACAGGGGGCCCGTGGGGCCAACGTCCTGACTTTC | CASGGQGARGANVLTF
TRBJ2-1 | TRBV6-2/TRBV6-3 | TRBD2 | NA | TGTGCCAGCAGCCCTGGGGGACTAGGCGGCAATGAGCAGTTCTTC | CASSPGGLGGNEQFF
TRBJ1-3 | TRBV5-6 | NA | NA | TGTGCCAGCAGCTTGTACGGGGATAGGTCTGGAAACACCATATATTTT | CASSLYGDRSGNTIYF
TRBJ1-5 | TRBV11-2 | NA | NA | TGTGCCAGCAGCTTAGATTCCCGACAGCGCAATCAGCCCCAGCATTTT | CASSLDSRQRNQPQHF
TRBJ1-1 | TRBV24-1 | TRBD1 | NA | TGTGCCACCAGTGATCTAGACAGGGGGGAAGCTTTCTTT | CATSDLDRGEAFF
TRBJ2-3 | TRBV5-1 | TRBD2 | NA | TGCGCCAGCAGATCAGCGGGAGTTTCCAGCACAGATACGCAGTATTTT | CASRSAGVSSTDTQYF
TRBJ2-5 | TRBV5-6 | NA | NA | TGTGCCAGCAGCTTGGTAATGGGACTTGGGGAGACCCAGTACTTC | CASSLVMGLGETQYF
TRBJ2-2 | TRBV6-5 | TRBD2 | few | TGTGCCAGCACGGACGGGAGGCACACCGGGGAGCTGTTTTTT | CASTDGRHTGELFF
TRBJ1-2 | TRBV19 | NA | NA | TGTGCCAGTAGTATGACCCTTGACGGGGACTATGGCTACACCTTC | CASSMTLDGDYGYTF
TRBJ2-1 | TRBV27 | TRBD2 | NA | TGTGCCACCACTAGCGGGAGTGGAAATGAGCAGTTCTTC | CATTSGSGNEQFF
TRBJ2-3 | TRBV5-6 | TRBD2 | NA | TGTGCCAGCAGCTTAGGCAGCGGGAGAGATACGCAGTATTTT | CASSLGSGRDTQYF
TRBJ2-5 | TRBV7-6 | NA | few | TGTGCCAGCAGCCCCACGCGAAGTCGACAAGAGACCCAGTACTTC | CASSPTRSRQETQYF
TRBJ2-5 | TRBV9 | TRBD1 | NA | TGTGCCAGCAGCTTCGGGACAGGGGGCGGAGAGACCCAGTACTTC | CASSFGTGGGETQYF
TRBJ1-1 | TRBV27 | TRBD1 | NA | TGTGCCAGCAGTCCACAGACAGGGGGCATCACTGAAGCTTTCTTT | CASSPQTGGITEAFF
TRBJ2-2 | TRBV5-4 | TRBD2 | NA | TGTGCCAGCAGCCGGGAGGGACTAGCCGGCGGGGAGCTGTTTTTT | CASSREGLAGGELFF
TRBJ2-3 | TRBV5-5 | NA | NA | TGTGCCAGCAGCCTCTTCCCAGGTGGGGACTCAGATACGCAGTATTTT | CASSLFPGGDSDTQYF
TRBJ2-5 | TRBV29-1 | TRBD1 | NA | TGCAGCGTCGCCCCCGGGACAGGGACGGAGACCCAGTACTTC | CSVAPGTGTETQYF
TRBJ1-4 | TRBV4-3 | TRBD1 | NA | TGCGCCAGCAGCCAAGACGACGACAGGGTGAATGAAAAACTGTTTTTT | CASSQDDDRVNEKLFF